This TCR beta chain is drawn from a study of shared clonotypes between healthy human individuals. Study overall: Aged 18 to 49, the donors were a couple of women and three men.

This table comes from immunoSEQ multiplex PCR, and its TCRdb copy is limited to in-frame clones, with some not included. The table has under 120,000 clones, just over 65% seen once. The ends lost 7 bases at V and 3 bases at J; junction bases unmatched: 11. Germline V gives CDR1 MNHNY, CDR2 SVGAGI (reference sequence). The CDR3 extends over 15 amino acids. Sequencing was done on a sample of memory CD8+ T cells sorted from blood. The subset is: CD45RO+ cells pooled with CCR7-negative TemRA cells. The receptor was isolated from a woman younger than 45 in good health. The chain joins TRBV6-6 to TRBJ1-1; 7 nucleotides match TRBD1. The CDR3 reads CASKISIQGYTEAFF. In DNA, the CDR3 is TGTGCCAGCAAAATCAGCATACAGGGGTACACTGAAGCTTTCTTT.